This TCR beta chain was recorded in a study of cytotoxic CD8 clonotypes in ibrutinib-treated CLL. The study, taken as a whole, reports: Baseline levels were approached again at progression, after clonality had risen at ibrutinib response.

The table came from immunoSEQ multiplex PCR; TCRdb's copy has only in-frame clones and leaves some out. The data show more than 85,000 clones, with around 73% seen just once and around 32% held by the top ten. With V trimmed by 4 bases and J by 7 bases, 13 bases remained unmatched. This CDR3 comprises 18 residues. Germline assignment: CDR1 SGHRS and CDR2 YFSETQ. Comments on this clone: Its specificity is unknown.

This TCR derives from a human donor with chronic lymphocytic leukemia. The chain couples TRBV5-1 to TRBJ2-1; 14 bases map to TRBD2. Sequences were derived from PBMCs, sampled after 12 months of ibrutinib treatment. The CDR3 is CASSQNPPGLAGANEQFF. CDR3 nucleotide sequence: TGCGCCAGCAGCCAAAACCCTCCGGGACTAGCGGGGGCAAATGAGCAGTTCTTC.